This T cell receptor (beta chain) was documented in a study of shared clonotypes between healthy human individuals. Sequencing used immunoSEQ multiplex PCR; TCRdb keeps in-frame clones, though not all of them. The sample holds about 2.2 million clones, roughly 95% seen once. Positively selected for CCR7, the CD45RO-negative cells used as naive CD8 cells excluded terminally differentiated effector memory CD45RA+ cells. CDR1 MGHRA and CDR2 YSYEKL come from the germline V gene. V lost 5 bases, J lost 10 bases, and 9 bases lay in between. The CDR3 is 12 residues long. Study outcomes and limitations: Sampling involved blood alone; tissue repertoires likely differ.

In regard to this clone: Its antigen is unknown.

This sequence originates from a young man in good health. Some clones in this sample may be carry-over from other donors' samples. Sequencing was carried out using naive CD8+ T cells from PBMCs. This sequence joins TRBV4-1 and TRBJ1-6; D remains unclear. This chain's CDR3 is CASSTPQSPLHF. CDR3 nucleotide sequence: TGCGCCAGCAGCACTCCGCAGTCACCCCTCCACTTT.